One TCR beta chain is described in this entry. Via MiXCR, TCRdb re-called the RT-PCR reads, giving one row per CDR3 protein. This sample carries about 680,000 distinct CDR3 sequences, 12% to 15% of them seen once, and the ten largest clones take roughly 3.6%. V gave up 7 bases and J gave up 6 bases, with 13 bases separating them. Germline values: CDR1 DFQATT, CDR2 SNEGSKA (reference sequence). The CDR3 contains 12 residues. This chain uses TRBV20-1 with TRBJ1-5; a possible D gene is TRBD1 (5 bases). The sequence was collected from a female donor in good health, serving as a healthy control. The specimen sequenced was memory CD4+ T cells from blood. CDR3: CSVGRAPQPQHF. Written as DNA, the CDR3 is TGCAGTGTCGGCAGGGCCCCTCAGCCCCAGCATTTT.